Following are 6 T cell receptor beta chains from one sample sequenced in a study of Ad26.COV2.S vaccination and SARS-CoV-2 variants. Using immunoSEQ multiplex PCR, the repertoire was profiled, and TCRdb retains in-frame clones only, with some absent. The data hold 350,000 to 450,000 clones, with about 80% observed a single time. Noted treatment: some 20 received Ad26.COV2.S at low or high dose, single or two shots; a few received placebo; per-sample allocation not given. Sampling happened 63 days after the first vaccine or placebo injection. Specimen: peripheral blood, collected in a trial of Ad26.COV2.S vaccine versus placebo. The source is a person aged 18 to 65 who received the Ad26.COV2.S COVID-19 vaccine or a placebo.

CDR3 nucleotides: TGCAGTGTGGGCAGGCGGGCTGAAGCTTTCTTT. The encoded protein is CSVGRRAEAFF. This chain links TRBV20-1 with TRBJ1-1; D ambiguous. The ends were cut back, 7 bases at V and 6 bases at J, with 12 bases in the middle. The length of the CDR3 is 11 residues. CDR1 is DFQATT, CDR2 SNEGSKA, per germline (reference sequence).

The gene calls are TRBV5-5 and TRBJ2-7, with D possibly being TRBD2 (5 bases). Looked up from germline, CDR1 is SGHKS and CDR2 is YYEKEE (reference sequence). Trimming pared 4 bases from V and 7 bases from J, leaving 21 bases between. This CDR3 comprises 15 residues. CDR3 residues: CASSPLGGVGPEQYF. In nucleotides, the CDR3 is TGTGCCAGCAGCCCCCTCGGAGGTGTAGGTCCGGAGCAGTACTTC.

The chain is built from TRBV7-8 and TRBJ1-2, with 9 bases lining up with TRBD1. V was pared by 5 bases and J by 1 base, with 8 bases of the junction left unmatched. The CDR3 covers 16 residues. The germline V gene has CDR1 SGHVS and CDR2 FQNEAQ. The CDR3 spells CASSPGRGQGNYGYTF. CDR3 in DNA: TGTGCCAGCAGCCCAGGCCGGGGACAGGGTAACTATGGCTACACCTTC.

The V and J genes are TRBV14 and TRBJ2-3; D possibly matches TRBD1 or TRBD2 (5 bases each). This CDR3 comprises 16 residues. In germline, CDR1 is SGHDN, CDR2 FVKESK. V lost 3 bases to trimming and J lost 4 bases, with 17 bases between them. The CDR3 region has the DNA TGTGCCAGCAGCCACTGGTGGGGGAGTGACGCAGATACGCAGTATTTT. It yields the protein CASSHWWGSDADTQYF.

A single count supports this clone. The V gene is TRBV9, the J gene TRBJ2-3, with no clear D. The CDR3 contains 14 residues. The germline CDR1 and CDR2 sequences are SGDLS and YYNGEE. Trimming shortened V by 0 bases and J by 4 bases, and 9 bases separated the two germline ends. The CDR3 DNA follows: TGTGCCAGCAGCGTAGTCGTATCGGCAGATACGCAGTATTTT. It codes for CASSVVVSADTQYF.

With regard to this clone: Distinct nucleotide sequences in the sample also encode this CDR3. The chain carries TRBV7-3 and TRBJ2-3; the D is unclear. The ends were cut back, 2 bases at V and 0 bases at J, with 6 bases in the middle. The CDR3 loop spans 14 amino acids. In germline, CDR1 is SGHTA, CDR2 FQGTGA. CDR3 nucleotides: TGTGCCAGCAGCTTAGGACCTAGCACAGATACGCAGTATTTT. As protein: CASSLGPSTDTQYF. Full variable domain (rest looked up from reference TRBV7-3 and TRBJ2-3): GAGVSQTPSNKVTEKGKYVELRCDPISGHTALYWYRQSLGQGPEFLIYFQGTGAADDSGLPNDRFFAVRPEGSVSTLKIQRTERGDSAVYLCASSLGPSTDTQYFGPGTRLTVL.